The rows below give T cell receptor beta chains drawn from one sample of a study of CD8 T cells in ankylosing spondylitis. TCRdb reanalysed the 5' RACE reads using MiXCR and keeps one entry per CDR3 protein. Here the sample spans some 200,000 distinct CDR3 sequences, 9.5% to 15% being singletons. Sequenced: blood, either unsorted or a sorted T cell fraction (not recorded which). All receptors derive from a male donor with ankylosing spondylitis or in good health (not recorded which). The CDR3 runs from the conserved cysteine through the conserved F or W. A D gene is named only where the DNA matches it firmly.

cdr3_aa v_call d_call j_call
CASSDGLAKNIQYF TRBV5-4 NA TRBJ2-4
CSGREGQSKNIQYF TRBV20-1 TRBD2 TRBJ2-4
CSAQTPGGNEQFF TRBV20-1 NA TRBJ2-1
CASSQAWGGELFF TRBV14 NA TRBJ2-2
CATKGGGWDTEAFF TRBV27 NA TRBJ1-1
CASSLPGTGRILFF TRBV27 TRBD1 TRBJ1-4
CSARGPNTGELFF TRBV20-1 NA TRBJ2-2
CASSQDKEEVSYEQYF TRBV4-1 NA TRBJ2-7
CASFGQVYNEQFF TRBV2 NA TRBJ2-1
CASTSRGKNEQFF TRBV25-1 NA TRBJ2-1
CASSQIVGSPGNTIYF TRBV4-1 NA TRBJ1-3
CASSLTQGSGELFF TRBV4-1 TRBD1 TRBJ2-2
CASSFGKAYEQYF TRBV7-2 NA TRBJ2-7
CATSRREGAGYNEQFF TRBV15 NA TRBJ2-1
CAWSVGTGAYEQYF TRBV30 TRBD1 TRBJ2-7
CASSWAGQGGEQYF TRBV6-5 NA TRBJ2-7
CASSEHRNPGNQPQHF TRBV10-2 NA TRBJ1-5
CASKNSMANTEAFF TRBV5-1 NA TRBJ1-1
CATTVKQGAETQYF TRBV15 NA TRBJ2-5
CASSYSGARSREQFF TRBV11-2 TRBD2 TRBJ2-1
CSVRDFHYGYTF TRBV29-1 NA TRBJ1-2
CASSFLVKTDTQYF TRBV7-9 NA TRBJ2-3
CASSLTSGSVDTQYF TRBV7-9 TRBD2 TRBJ2-3
CARPLRGESTGELFF TRBV7-9 TRBD2 TRBJ2-2
CSARDEEGVNTGELFF TRBV20-1 NA TRBJ2-2
CASRIRDTYNSPLHF TRBV27 NA TRBJ1-6
CSVYTGGTYEQYF TRBV29-1 NA TRBJ2-7
CAISEGTGLGYEQYF TRBV10-3 NA TRBJ2-7
CASSSQGGNEQFF TRBV7-6 TRBD1 TRBJ2-1
CSARGLAGSYNEQFF TRBV20-1 TRBD2 TRBJ2-1
CASSTASPGDDQPQHF TRBV12-3/TRBV12-4 NA TRBJ1-5
CASSQDETVLVYGGNEQFF TRBV3-1 NA TRBJ2-1
CASRGSPGTEAFF TRBV5-1 NA TRBJ1-1
CASSPDSLNEQFF TRBV5-1 NA TRBJ2-1
CAWSVLGSTDTQYF TRBV30 NA TRBJ2-3
CAIKTLGTEANYGYTF TRBV10-3 NA TRBJ1-2
CASSYGWGGPYNEQFF TRBV6-5 NA TRBJ2-1
CASSSGLAGSYNEQFF TRBV12-3/TRBV12-4 TRBD2 TRBJ2-1
CASSRSPNTGELFF TRBV2 NA TRBJ2-2
CSAIGTLSYNEQFF TRBV20-1 NA TRBJ2-1
CASSRQGFNEKLFF TRBV3-1 TRBD1 TRBJ1-4
CASSLDGTNYGYTF TRBV7-9 NA TRBJ1-2
CATSDRHQSTDTQYF TRBV24-1 NA TRBJ2-3
CASSFLGGGASTDTQYF TRBV7-2 TRBD2 TRBJ2-3
CASSQTGQNTEAFF TRBV4-1 NA TRBJ1-1
CASSEYSLTDTQYF TRBV25-1 NA TRBJ2-3
CASSPRDRGHYVNEKLFF TRBV6-1 TRBD1 TRBJ1-4
CASSPGTGSTDTQYF TRBV4-1 TRBD1 TRBJ2-3
CSAKAINYGYTF TRBV20-1 NA TRBJ1-2
CASNRGFASTDTQYF TRBV4-1 NA TRBJ2-3
CASSASLRGDLEAFF TRBV27 NA TRBJ1-1